This entry lists 30 T cell receptor beta chains sequenced from one sample in a study of response to subunit inactivated influenza vaccine. TCRdb processed the RT-PCR reads anew with MiXCR; each CDR3 protein has one entry. Of 750,000 to 850,000 distinct CDR3 sequences listed, approximately 18% were seen once; the top ten hold roughly a tenth. This material consisted of PBMCs from blood, taken roughly 5 days after vaccination. All receptors come from a middle-aged man who received an inactivated influenza vaccine.

This chain connects TRBV29-1 to TRBJ1-1; D is unclear. Trimming removed 4 bases at V and 2 bases at J, with 8 bases between. This CDR3 region has 12 residues. CDR1 is SQVTM and CDR2 is ANQGSEA in the germline V gene. CDR3 amino acids: CSVATVNTEAFF. The CDR3 DNA is TGCAGCGTTGCTACGGTTAACACTGAAGCTTTCTTT.

This sequence joins TRBV7-3 and TRBJ2-1; D remains ambiguous. The CDR3 length is 13 residues. Germline V gives CDR1 SGHTA, CDR2 FQGTGA. Deletions cut 0 bases from V and 7 bases from J, with 7 bases between. Written as DNA, the CDR3 is TGTGCCAGCAGCTTAACGAATGGGAATGAGCAGTTCTTC. It specifies CASSLTNGNEQFF. Using reference TRBV7-3 and TRBJ2-1 for the parts outside the CDR3, the full variable domain is GAGVSQTPSNKVTEKGKYVELRCDPISGHTALYWYRQSLGQGPEFLIYFQGTGAADDSGLPNDRFFAVRPEGSVSTLKIQRTERGDSAVYLCASSLTNGNEQFFGPGTRLTVL.

This clonotype was seen at least ten times. The rearrangement joins TRBV12-3 or TRBV12-4 to TRBJ1-6; 7 positions agree with TRBD1. This CDR3 has 14 amino acids. J was trimmed by 7 bases and V by 5 bases; bases with no gene match: 5. The CDR3 here is CASSLTGENSPLHF. The CDR3 coding sequence is TGTGCCAGCAGTCTTACAGGGGAGAATTCACCCCTCCACTTT.

The chain carries TRBV5-1 and TRBJ2-7, with 10 bases matching TRBD1. Trimming at V came to 1 base and at J to 3 bases, leaving 4 bases not matched to a gene. CDR3 length equals 15 residues. CDR1 SGHRS and CDR2 YFSETQ come from the germline V gene. The CDR3 nucleotides read TGCGCCAGCAGCTTGTTTCGGGACAGGGGCTACGAGCAGTACTTC. Protein product: CASSLFRDRGYEQYF.

This clonotype was seen a handful of times. This sequence joins TRBV4-2 and TRBJ1-2; perhaps TRBD1 as D (5 bases). V lost 4 bases and J 0 bases, leaving 9 bases between the germline ends. The CDR3 consists of 14 residues. Germline-derived CDR1 and CDR2 are LGHNA and YNFKEQ. CDR3 DNA sequence: TGTGCCAGCAGCCGTCAGGGAGCTAACTATGGCTACACCTTC. This translates into CASSRQGANYGYTF.

This rearrangement joins TRBV7-2 to TRBJ1-2; the D is unclear. Germline loops: CDR1 SGHTA, CDR2 FQGNSA. This CDR3 has 14 residues. Trimming left V 7 bases short and J 4 bases short, with 16 bases between. The CDR3 loop reads CASTHPVVGYGYTF. The CDR3 region has the DNA TGTGCCAGCACCCACCCGGTGGTCGGCTATGGCTACACCTTC.

This clonotype was seen more than once but under ten times. V usage is TRBV5-6 and J usage is TRBJ2-3; either TRBD1 or TRBD2 may supply D (6 bases each). In germline, CDR1 is SGHDT, CDR2 YYEEEE. V lost 1 base, J lost 2 bases, and 11 bases lay in between. The CDR3 covers 15 residues. The CDR3 DNA reads TGTGCCAGCAGCTTGCGAGGGGGGCACACAGATACGCAGTATTTT. The encoded protein is CASSLRGGHTDTQYF.

This chain links TRBV11-2 with TRBJ2-7, with 7 nucleotides matching TRBD1. CDR3 length: 16 amino acids. Per germline, CDR1 SGHAT and CDR2 FQNNGV. J was trimmed by 4 bases and V by 5 bases; bases with no gene match: 14. The CDR3 region has the DNA TGTGCCAGCAGCCTCCAGCGGACAGGAATTCTGTACGAGCAGTACTTC. Its translation is CASSLQRTGILYEQYF.

This clonotype was seen many times. The junction departs from germline at one end; a sequencing error may be responsible. This chain uses TRBV7-9 with TRBJ2-1; TRBD1 is a possible D gene (6 bases). There are 12 residues in the CDR3. The germline V gene encodes CDR1 SEHNR and CDR2 FQNEAQ (reference sequence). The CDR3 reads CASSLSGDEQFF. In DNA form, the CDR3 reads TGCGCCAGCAGCTTGTCAGGGGATGAGCAGTTCTTC.

The chain recombines TRBV15 with TRBJ1-2; D perhaps matches TRBD1 (6 bases). Germline-derived CDR1 and CDR2 are LNHNV and YYDKDF (reference sequence). The CDR3 is 14 amino acids. With 8 bases removed from V and 7 bases from J, the gap between germline ends came to 20 bases. The CDR3 here is CATSRGGQGPGYTF. CDR3 nucleotides: TGTGCCACCTCAAGGGGGGGTCAAGGTCCTGGCTACACCTTC.

Of note for this clonotype: One base away lies a much larger clone, so this may be a sequencing read error. The missing conserved phenylalanine or tryptophan at the end of this CDR3 makes a read error likely. The rearrangement uses TRBV20-1 and TRBJ2-3, with no clear D. Germline-derived CDR1 and CDR2 are DFQATT and SNEGSKA (reference sequence). Trimming stripped 0 bases from V and 6 bases from J, with 13 bases between. The CDR3 loop spans 14 amino acids. DNA for the CDR3: TGCAGTGCTAGAGATCTCGGCAGAAGCGATACGCAGTATTTA. This gives the protein CSARDLGRSDTQYL.

This clonotype was picked up a small number of times. The chain links TRBV20-1 to TRBJ2-1; no clear D gene. The CDR3 consists of 16 residues. Germline loops: CDR1 DFQATT, CDR2 SNEGSKA (reference sequence). Trimming pared 1 base from V and 4 bases from J, leaving 17 bases between. CDR3 sequence: CSARVMGNQVYNEQFF. The CDR3 region has the DNA TGCAGTGCTAGAGTGATGGGCAACCAGGTGTACAATGAGCAGTTCTTC.

The V and J genes are TRBV7-8 and TRBJ2-1; 9 bases match TRBD2. Unmatched junction bases numbered 11, after V lost 3 bases and J lost 8 bases. This CDR3 spans 16 amino acids. Germline V gene data show CDR1 as SGHVS and CDR2 as FQNEAQ. The CDR3 is CASSFRLAAGGDEQFF. In DNA, the CDR3 is TGTGCCAGCAGCTTCAGACTAGCGGCGGGAGGGGATGAGCAGTTCTTC.

The chain couples TRBV20-1 to TRBJ2-7; 9 bases fit TRBD2. Germline values: CDR1 DFQATT, CDR2 SNEGSKA (reference sequence). This CDR3 is built from 19 residues. V dropped 0 bases and J dropped 0; count of bases not matched to a gene: 15. In nucleotides, the CDR3 is TGCAGTGCTAGAGATTCGGCAAAAGCCGGGACTAGCAGCTCCTACGAGCAGTACTTC. Amino acid sequence: CSARDSAKAGTSSSYEQYF.

This clonotype has at least ten counts. The chain uses TRBV6-1 and TRBJ2-1, with 16 bases aligning to TRBD2. V was pared by 5 bases and J by 6 bases, with 7 bases of the junction left unmatched. The CDR3 extends over 17 amino acids. Germline values: CDR1 MNHNS, CDR2 SASEGT. CDR3 sequence: CASSSLGLAGGGNEQFF. DNA of the CDR3: TGTGCCAGCAGTAGTCTGGGACTAGCGGGAGGGGGCAATGAGCAGTTCTTC.

J is TRBJ1-5 and V is TRBV11-2, with TRBD1 matching over 9 bases. Trimming cost V 5 bases and J 5 bases; bases outside gene matches: 13. CDR3 length: 17 amino acids. Germline V gene data show CDR1 as SGHAT and CDR2 as FQNNGV. CDR3 region: CASSPGTWDREYQPQHF. The DNA of the CDR3 is TGTGCCAGCAGCCCGGGCACATGGGACAGGGAATATCAGCCCCAGCATTTT.

V and J are TRBV4-1 and TRBJ2-7; 13 bases line up with TRBD2. The germline V gene encodes CDR1 MGHRA and CDR2 YSYEKL. The CDR3 spans 16 residues. V was clipped by 4 bases and J by 3 bases; unmatched bases: 6. Written as DNA, the CDR3 is TGCGCCAGCAGCCTCGGGACTAGCGGGGACATCTACGAGCAGTACTTC. Translated: CASSLGTSGDIYEQYF.

The V call is TRBV20-1, the J call TRBJ1-5, with a possible D match to TRBD1 (6 bases). Trimming took off 6 bases at V and 7 bases at J, with 19 bases between the two ends. Per the germline V gene, CDR1 is DFQATT and CDR2 is SNEGSKA (reference sequence). The CDR3 has 14 residues. In nucleotides, the CDR3 is TGCAGTGCCCTCACAGGGAGGGTGAACCAGCCCCAGCATTTT. The encoded protein is CSALTGRVNQPQHF.

V and J are TRBV10-3 and TRBJ2-5; unclear D gene. The CDR3 loop spans 12 amino acids. Trimming cost V 6 bases and J 2 bases, with 7 bases left between them. Germline CDR1 ENHRY, CDR2 SYGVKD. The CDR3 DNA reads as TGTGCCATCAGCGTAGCACAAGAGACCCAGTACTTC. It translates to CAISVAQETQYF.

This clonotype was counted a few times. V usage is TRBV4-3 and J usage is TRBJ1-4; possible D gene TRBD1, 5 bases. CDR1 LGHNA and CDR2 YSLEER come from the germline V gene. This CDR3 comprises 16 residues. The V end was cut by 0 bases, the J end by 8 bases, with 16 bases between. Here the CDR3 reads CASSQEPAKGKEKLFF. DNA of the CDR3: TGCGCCAGCAGCCAAGAACCGGCTAAGGGGAAGGAAAAACTGTTTTTT.

The V and J genes are TRBV20-1 and TRBJ1-5; a possible D gene is TRBD1 (5 bases). Trimming stripped 1 base from V and 4 bases from J, with 11 bases between. There are 14 residues in the CDR3. Germline values: CDR1 DFQATT, CDR2 SNEGSKA (reference sequence). CDR3 region: CSARGPGQNQPQHF. DNA of the CDR3: TGCAGTGCTAGAGGCCCAGGGCAAAATCAGCCCCAGCATTTT.

This clonotype was counted at least ten times. This sequence joins TRBV7-2 and TRBJ2-1, with 12 bases identical to TRBD2. Germline CDR1 SGHTA, CDR2 FQGNSA. V was clipped by 5 bases and J by 7 bases; unmatched bases: 6. The CDR3 contains 15 residues. The CDR3 nucleotides read TGTGCCAGCAGCCCTAGCGGGAGGGGAGGTAATGAGCAGTTCTTC. Its protein is CASSPSGRGGNEQFF.

V usage is TRBV12-3 or TRBV12-4 and J usage is TRBJ2-1, with 7 bases lining up with TRBD1. After removal of 6 bases from V and 6 bases from J, the junction contained 8 bases not matched to a gene. The CDR3 contains 14 residues. This chain's CDR3 is CASRSETGANEQFF. CDR3 in DNA: TGTGCCAGCAGATCAGAAACAGGGGCCAATGAGCAGTTCTTC.

The sample holds many counts of this clonotype. The chain combines TRBV25-1 with TRBJ2-1; D is undetermined. V dropped 7 bases and J dropped 8 bases, with 18 bases sitting between them. In germline, CDR1 is MGHDK, CDR2 SYGVNS. The CDR3 covers 14 residues. The CDR3 DNA follows: TGTGCCAGCATAGGCGACGGCGGTAGGTATGAGCAGTTCTTC. It is translated as CASIGDGGRYEQFF.

The table lists this clonotype with a count of one. This rearrangement joins TRBV5-1 to TRBJ2-1; TRBD2 aligns across 13 bases. V shed 2 bases, J shed 7 bases, and the junction held 15 bases outside the gene matches. The CDR3 runs 19 residues. Germline lookup yields CDR1 SGHRS and CDR2 YFSETQ. The CDR3 here is CASSLTGTSGILVGNEQFF. The CDR3 nucleotides read TGCGCCAGCAGCTTAACCGGGACTAGCGGGATATTGGTCGGAAATGAGCAGTTCTTC. Supplemented by reference TRBV5-1 and TRBJ2-1, the full variable domain reads KAGVTQTPRYLIKTRGQQVTLSCSPISGHRSVSWYQQTPGQGLQFLFEYFSETQRNKGNFPGRFSGRQFSNSRSEMNVSTLELGDSALYLCASSLTGTSGILVGNEQFFGPGTRLTVL.

This sequence joins TRBV7-2 and TRBJ1-6; 7 bases are shared with TRBD1. CDR1 and CDR2 from the germline V gene are SGHTA and FQGNSA. V shed 6 bases, J shed 7 bases, and the junction held 12 bases outside the gene matches. The CDR3 runs to 16 residues. This CDR3 reads CASRIADRVVNSPLHF. CDR3 nucleotides: TGTGCCAGCAGGATAGCAGACAGGGTGGTGAATTCACCCCTCCACTTT. Full variable domain (rest looked up from reference TRBV7-2 and TRBJ1-6): GAGVSQSPSNKVTEKGKDVELRCDPISGHTALYWYRQSLGQGLEFLIYFQGNSAPDKSGLPSDRFSAERTGGSVSTLTIQRTQQEDSAVYLCASRIADRVVNSPLHFGNGTRLTVT.

The rearrangement links TRBV5-4 to TRBJ1-6, with 11 bases lining up with TRBD1. Germline V gene sequence: CDR1 SGHNT, CDR2 YYREEE (reference sequence). The CDR3 loop spans 14 amino acids. V trimming: 5 bases; J trimming: 7 bases; junction bases outside the gene matches: 2. CDR3 DNA sequence: TGTGCCAGCAGAAGGACAGGGGGCAATTCACCCCTCCACTTT. It encodes CASRRTGGNSPLHF.

This clonotype was seen a handful of times. The chain joins TRBV7-9 to TRBJ2-3, with D unclear. Trimming shortened V by 6 bases and J by 1 base, and 8 bases separated the two germline ends. This CDR3 has 13 residues. From germline, CDR1 is SEHNR and CDR2 FQNEAQ (reference sequence). DNA for the CDR3: TGTGCCAGCAGGTCGAGACGCACAGATACGCAGTATTTT. Its translation is CASRSRRTDTQYF. The full variable domain, its missing parts supplied by reference TRBV7-9 and TRBJ2-3, is DTGVSQNPRHKITKRGQNVTFRCDPISEHNRLYWYRQTLGQGPEFLTYFQNEAQLEKSRLLSDRFSAERPKGSFSTLEIQRTEQGDSAMYLCASRSRRTDTQYFGPGTRLTVL.

V gene TRBV6-6 combines with J gene TRBJ2-7; D is undetermined. The CDR3 covers 13 residues. Germline CDR1 and CDR2: MNHNY and SVGAGI (reference sequence). The germline V and J ends were trimmed by 7 bases and 0 bases, with 10 bases remaining between them. The CDR3, as DNA: TGTGCCAGCAAGGCGTCAAACTCCTACGAGCAGTACTTC. Translating it yields CASKASNSYEQYF.

CDR3 sequence reads: CATSDPSGRGYNEQFF. In DNA form, the CDR3 reads TGTGCCACCAGTGACCCTAGCGGGAGAGGGTACAATGAGCAGTTCTTC. The chain is built from TRBV24-1 and TRBJ2-1; 10 nucleotides align to TRBD2. J lost 4 bases, V lost 4 bases, and 6 bases had no gene match. The CDR3 totals 16 residues. Germline CDR1 and CDR2: KGHDR and SFDVKD.